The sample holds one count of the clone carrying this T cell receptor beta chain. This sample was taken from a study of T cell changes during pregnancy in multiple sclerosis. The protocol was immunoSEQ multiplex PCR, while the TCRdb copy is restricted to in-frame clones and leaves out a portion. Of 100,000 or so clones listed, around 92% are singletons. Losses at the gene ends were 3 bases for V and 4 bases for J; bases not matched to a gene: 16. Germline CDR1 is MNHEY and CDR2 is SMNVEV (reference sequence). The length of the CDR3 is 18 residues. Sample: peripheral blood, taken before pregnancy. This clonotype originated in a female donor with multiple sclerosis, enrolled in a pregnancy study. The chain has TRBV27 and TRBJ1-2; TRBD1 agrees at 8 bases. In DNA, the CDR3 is TGTGCCAGCAGTTTTCTGCGGACAGGGTTAGATAAGGGCTATGGCTACACCTTC. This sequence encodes CASSFLRTGLDKGYGYTF.